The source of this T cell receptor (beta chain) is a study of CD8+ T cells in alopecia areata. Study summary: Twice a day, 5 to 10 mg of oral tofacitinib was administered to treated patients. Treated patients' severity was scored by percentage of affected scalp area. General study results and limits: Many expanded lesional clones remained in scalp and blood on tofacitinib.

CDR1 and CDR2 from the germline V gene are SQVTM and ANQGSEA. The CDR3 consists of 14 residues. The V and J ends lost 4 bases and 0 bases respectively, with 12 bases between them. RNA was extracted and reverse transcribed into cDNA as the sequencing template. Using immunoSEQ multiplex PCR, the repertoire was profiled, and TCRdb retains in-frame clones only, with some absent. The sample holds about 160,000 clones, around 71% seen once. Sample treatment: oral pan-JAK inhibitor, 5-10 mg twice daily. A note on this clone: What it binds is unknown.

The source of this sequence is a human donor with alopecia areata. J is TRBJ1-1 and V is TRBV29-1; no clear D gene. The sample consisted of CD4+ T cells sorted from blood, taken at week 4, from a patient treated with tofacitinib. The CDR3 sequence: CSVVGVLMNTEAFF. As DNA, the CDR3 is TGCAGCGTTGTGGGAGTCTTGATGAACACTGAAGCTTTCTTT. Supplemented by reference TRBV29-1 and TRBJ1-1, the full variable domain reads SAVISQKPSRDICQRGTSLTIQCQVDSQVTMMFWYRQQPGQSLTLIATANQGSEATYESGFVIDKFPISRPNLTFSTLTVSNMSPEDSSIYLCSVVGVLMNTEAFFGQGTRLTVV.